Listed below are T cell receptor beta chains from one sample, sequenced in a study of cytomegalovirus exposure and HLA in healthy donors. Data came from immunoSEQ multiplex PCR; TCRdb stores just in-frame clones and leaves some out. The table lists 100,000 to 150,000 clones. Sequenced input: PBMCs. The origin of the receptors is a man aged 18 to 30 in good health and CMV-seronegative. Each CDR3 is given with its conserved first and last residue. A D gene is named only where the DNA matches it firmly.

V: TRBV18
J: TRBJ2-3
D: NA
DNA: TGTGCCAGCTCACCAGCGCTTACTGATACGCAGTATTTT
CDR3: CASSPALTDTQYF

V: TRBV10-1
J: TRBJ1-5
D: NA
DNA: TGCGCCAGCAGCTCAGGGGCTAGCAATCAGCCCCAGCATTTT
CDR3: CASSSGASNQPQHF

V: TRBV6-1
J: TRBJ1-5
D: NA
DNA: TGTGCCAGCAGTGTAGACAGACCCTATAGCAATCAGCCCCAGCATTTT
CDR3: CASSVDRPYSNQPQHF

V: TRBV19
J: TRBJ2-7
D: NA
DNA: TGTGCCAGTAGCCTCCGACCAGGGCGGGAGCAGTACTTC
CDR3: CASSLRPGREQYF

V: TRBV18
J: TRBJ2-4
D: TRBD2
DNA: TGTGCCAGCTCACCCCGGACTAGCGGGAGAGGGGAGGTCATTCAGTACTTC
CDR3: CASSPRTSGRGEVIQYF

V: TRBV7-3
J: TRBJ1-2
D: TRBD1
DNA: TGTGCCAGCAGCTTAACCTCAGGGGGCTCGGGTGGCTACACCTTC
CDR3: CASSLTSGGSGGYTF

V: TRBV5-1
J: TRBJ2-5
D: NA
DNA: TGCGCCAGCAGCGCCTTCCCATCGCGGGGACAAGAGACCCAGTACTTC
CDR3: CASSAFPSRGQETQYF

V: TRBV29-1
J: TRBJ1-5
D: NA
DNA: TGCAGCGTGGCAGCAGGGGTTGGGCAGCCCCAGCATTTT
CDR3: CSVAAGVGQPQHF

V: TRBV4-2
J: TRBJ2-1
D: TRBD2
DNA: TGTGCCAGCAGCCAAGGGGGACTAGCGAGGGGAAATGAGCAGTTCTTC
CDR3: CASSQGGLARGNEQFF

V: TRBV5-1
J: TRBJ1-3
D: TRBD1
DNA: TGCGCCAGCAGCCCGGGACAGGGAGGAAACACCATATATTTT
CDR3: CASSPGQGGNTIYF

V: TRBV6-1
J: TRBJ2-7
D: NA
DNA: TGTGCCAGCACCCAACGGGGTTACGAGCAGTACTTC
CDR3: CASTQRGYEQYF

V: TRBV18
J: TRBJ1-1
D: NA
DNA: TGTGCCAGCTCACCATACCGGGACATCAACACTGAAGCTTTCTTT
CDR3: CASSPYRDINTEAFF

V: TRBV6-5
J: TRBJ1-5
D: NA
DNA: TGTGCCAGCAGTTATACAGGGACTAGCAATCAGCCCCAGCATTTT
CDR3: CASSYTGTSNQPQHF

V: TRBV5-6
J: TRBJ2-7
D: NA
DNA: TGTGCCAGCAGCTTGGTAGGCAGGCTAACGTACGAGCAGTACTTC
CDR3: CASSLVGRLTYEQYF

V: TRBV7-9
J: TRBJ1-2
D: NA
DNA: TGTGCCAGCAGCTTCAGGCAGAGCAGGGGCTACACCTTC
CDR3: CASSFRQSRGYTF

V: TRBV28
J: TRBJ2-7
D: NA
DNA: TGTGCCAGCAGAACCTTTGCGGAGGAGACCTACGAGCAGTACTTC
CDR3: CASRTFAEETYEQYF

V: TRBV19
J: TRBJ1-2
D: TRBD1
DNA: TGTGCCAGTAGGGACGGACAGGGAGCGAGCTATGGCTACACCTTC
CDR3: CASRDGQGASYGYTF

V: TRBV11-2
J: TRBJ2-7
D: NA
DNA: TGTGCCAGCAGCTTAGAACCCAGCTCCTACGAGCAGTACTTC
CDR3: CASSLEPSSYEQYF

V: TRBV2
J: TRBJ2-3
D: NA
DNA: TGTGCCAGCGACACACCAGATACGCAGTATTTT
CDR3: CASDTPDTQYF

V: TRBV5-1
J: TRBJ2-7
D: TRBD2
DNA: TGCGCCAGCAGCTTGGGGACTAGCGGCACCTACGAGCAGTACTTC
CDR3: CASSLGTSGTYEQYF

V: TRBV29-1
J: TRBJ2-1
D: TRBD2
DNA: TGCAGCGTCGCCGGGACTAGCGCCTACAATGAGCAGTTCTTC
CDR3: CSVAGTSAYNEQFF

V: TRBV19
J: TRBJ2-1
D: TRBD2
DNA: TGTGCCAGTAGTTACGGGGGGAATGAGCAGTTCTTC
CDR3: CASSYGGNEQFF

V: TRBV7-9
J: TRBJ1-5
D: NA
DNA: TGTGCCAGCAGCTTTGATACAGGTCCCGAGCCCCAGCATTTT
CDR3: CASSFDTGPEPQHF

V: TRBV11-2
J: TRBJ2-7
D: TRBD1
DNA: TGTGCCAGCAGCTTGTTCCTACGCAGGGGGCTTGCAACCTACGAGCAGTACTTC
CDR3: CASSLFLRRGLATYEQYF

V: TRBV27
J: TRBJ2-1
D: NA
DNA: TGTGCCAGCAGGTTGGACAGCTACAATGAGCAGTTCTTC
CDR3: CASRLDSYNEQFF

V: TRBV7-3
J: TRBJ2-2
D: NA
DNA: TGTGCCAGCAGCTCCAGGGACGGGGAGCTGTTTTTT
CDR3: CASSSRDGELFF

V: TRBV18
J: TRBJ2-7
D: NA
DNA: TGTGCCAGCTCACCTCAACAGGGTTACGAGCAGTACTTC
CDR3: CASSPQQGYEQYF

V: TRBV5-4
J: TRBJ1-6
D: NA
DNA: TGTGCCAGCAGCTTGGAGGGGGTCGGCTCACCCCTCCACTTT
CDR3: CASSLEGVGSPLHF

V: TRBV16
J: TRBJ1-5
D: NA
DNA: TGTGCCAGCAGCCGGCGGGGTAGCAATCAGCCCCAGCATTTT
CDR3: CASSRRGSNQPQHF

V: TRBV5-8
J: TRBJ1-5
D: TRBD1
DNA: TGTGCCAGCAGCGCGGGGACAGTCGTTAGCAATCAGCCCCAGCATTTT
CDR3: CASSAGTVVSNQPQHF

V: TRBV19
J: TRBJ2-7
D: NA
DNA: TGTGCCAGTAGTAATGCCCCGTACACCTACGAGCAGTACTTC
CDR3: CASSNAPYTYEQYF

V: TRBV5-4
J: TRBJ2-7
D: TRBD1
DNA: TGTGCCAGCAGCCAAGCCGGGACAGGGCTCTACGAGCAGTACTTC
CDR3: CASSQAGTGLYEQYF

V: TRBV4-1
J: TRBJ2-7
D: TRBD2
DNA: TGCGCCAGCAGCCATACCGAGGACAGCGGGGGCTACGAGCAGTACTTC
CDR3: CASSHTEDSGGYEQYF

V: TRBV5-1
J: TRBJ1-4
D: NA
DNA: TGCGCCAGCAGCTTGGGTTCTATAGGGGTCTGGTCAAATGAAAAACTGTTTTTT
CDR3: CASSLGSIGVWSNEKLFF

V: TRBV30
J: TRBJ1-4
D: NA
DNA: TGTGCCTGGAGTGTACTACCGATAACTAATGAAAAACTGTTTTTT
CDR3: CAWSVLPITNEKLFF

V: TRBV2
J: TRBJ2-7
D: TRBD1
DNA: TGTGCCAGCAGTTCCCGGGACAGACAGAATTTAGCCTACGAGCAGTACTTC
CDR3: CASSSRDRQNLAYEQYF

V: TRBV27
J: TRBJ1-2
D: NA
DNA: TGTGCCAGCAGTCCCGGCAGGGTGTATGGCTACACCTTC
CDR3: CASSPGRVYGYTF